The T cell receptor beta chain under discussion was sequenced for a study of cytomegalovirus exposure and HLA in healthy donors. Study findings and constraints: According to the study, roughly 160 TCR beta chains were cytomegalovirus-associated. Earlier analysis looked at TCR beta V segments, and most were productive about 87% or about 30% of the time. Later, an analysis found that common viral pathogens appeared to be linked with several of the most significant clusters. A later analysis, which compared TCR beta chains of equal frequency, found the HLA-associated ones more clonally expanded.

Note on this clone: No antigen is known for it.

Researchers ran the PCR with 60 Vbeta and 13 Jbeta primers. Clones were sequenced by immunoSEQ multiplex PCR, and TCRdb holds only the in-frame ones, with some missing. Of a few hundred thousand clones in the sample, about four fifths are singletons; the top ten hold approximately 2.9%. Germline-derived CDR1 and CDR2 are MNHEY and SMNVEV (reference sequence). The CDR3 spans 14 residues. V was pared by 3 bases and J by 3 bases, with 11 bases between. The origin of this receptor is a young man in good health and CMV-seronegative. The genes are TRBV27 and TRBJ1-2; D is perhaps TRBD1 (6 bases). The source material was PBMCs. CDR3 sequence reads: CASSFRGGDYGYTF. The CDR3 nucleotides are TGTGCCAGCAGTTTTAGGGGGGGTGACTATGGCTACACCTTC.